Here is one T cell receptor (beta chain) with its context. CDR1 and CDR2 from the germline V gene are MNHNY and SVGAGI (reference sequence). This CDR3 contains 13 residues. V dropped 6 bases and J dropped 5 bases, with 13 bases sitting between them. The sample is drawn from a study of blood T cell repertoires in COVID-19. TCRdb's copy holds only in-frame clones and misses some; the assay was immunoSEQ multiplex PCR. The sample has tens of thousands of clones; approximately 89% are singletons. Sequencing input: peripheral blood. This clonotype originated in a man aged 45-60 years with acute or convalescent COVID-19. This rearrangement joins TRBV6-6 to TRBJ1-2; D remains unclear. The CDR3 sequence: CASSPVEPYGYTF. The CDR3 DNA sequence: TGTGCCAGCAGCCCCGTCGAGCCTTATGGCTACACCTTC.